These 20 T cell receptor beta chains came from one sample sequenced in a study of Graves' ophthalmopathy and Graves' hyperthyroidism. Researchers took RNA transcripts and amplified TCR beta CDR3 regions from them. First-round RT-PCR with HTBI primers preceded a second-round multiplex PCR. TCRdb reprocessed the multiplex PCR reads with MiXCR, giving one entry per CDR3 protein. The sample lists over a million distinct CDR3 sequences; 36% were seen once. The sample taken for sequencing was peripheral blood or thyroid tissue (not recorded which). The receptors were sampled from an adult man with Graves' hyperthyroidism.

This chain connects TRBV11-2 to TRBJ2-5, with D tentatively TRBD1 (5 bases). Germline V CDR1 and CDR2: SGHAT, FQNNGV. The CDR3 length is 15 residues. The V and J ends lost 2 bases and 4 bases respectively, with 14 bases between them. In DNA form, the CDR3 reads TGTGCCAGCAGCTTATATTCAGGGATTAGAGAGACCCAGTACTTC. Encoded protein: CASSLYSGIRETQYF. Full variable domain (missing parts from reference TRBV11-2 and TRBJ2-5): EAGVAQSPRYKIIEKRQSVAFWCNPISGHATLYWYQQILGQGPKLLIQFQNNGVVDDSQLPKDRFSAERLKGVDSTLKIQPAKLEDSAVYLCASSLYSGIRETQYFGPGTRLLVL.

J is TRBJ1-5 and V is TRBV15; the match to TRBD1 covers 8 bases. The germline V gene encodes CDR1 LNHNV and CDR2 YYDKDF (reference sequence). Trimming removed 4 bases from V and 6 bases from J; junction bases left unmatched: 8. This CDR3 spans 15 amino acids. The CDR3 region is CATSTGGADVQPQHF. The CDR3 nucleotides read TGTGCCACCAGCACAGGGGGCGCGGATGTTCAGCCCCAGCATTTT. Full variable domain (remainder filled in from reference TRBV15 and TRBJ1-5): DAMVIQNPRYQVTQFGKPVTLSCSQTLNHNVMYWYQQKSSQAPKLLFHYYDKDFNNEADTPDNFQSRRPNTSFCFLDIRSPGLGDTAMYLCATSTGGADVQPQHFGDGTRLSIL.

This clonotype was observed at least ten times. The chain uses TRBV11-2 and TRBJ2-5; 7 bases match TRBD1. V shed 4 bases and J 5 bases; nucleotides not matched to a gene: 7. Germline lookup yields CDR1 SGHAT and CDR2 FQNNGV. The CDR3 covers 14 residues. This CDR3 is CASSYGQDRETQYF. The CDR3 nucleotides read TGTGCCAGCAGCTACGGACAGGACCGGGAGACCCAGTACTTC.

This clonotype was seen at least ten times. This chain links TRBV7-6 with TRBJ2-5, with TRBD1 as a possible D gene (6 bases). The CDR3 is 17 residues long. Trimming took 5 bases from V and 7 from J, leaving 26 bases between them. Germline-derived CDR1 and CDR2 are SGHVS and FNYEAQ. CDR3 sequence: CASSGTTGTHNAGTQYF. Here the CDR3 DNA reads TGTGCCAGCAGCGGGACCACCGGGACACATAACGCGGGGACCCAGTACTTC. Drawing the rest from reference TRBV7-6 and TRBJ2-5, the complete variable domain is GAGVSQSPRYKVTKRGQDVALRCDPISGHVSLYWYRQALGQGPEFLTYFNYEAQQDKSGLPNDRFSAERPEGSISTLTIQRTEQRDSAMYRCASSGTTGTHNAGTQYFGPGTRLLVL.

The table lists this clonotype with a count of one. The junction departs from the called germline gene at one end, perhaps through a read error. The V gene is TRBV7-2, the J gene TRBJ2-7; 12 positions match TRBD1. CDR3 length: 14 residues. The germline CDR1 and CDR2 sequences are SGHTA and FQGNSA. The CDR3 protein is CASSKGQGAYGQYF. CDR3 DNA sequence: TGTGCCAGCAGCAAGGGACAGGGGGCATACGGGCAGTACTTC.

In this sample, this clonotype turned up once. The conserved final phenylalanine or tryptophan is absent from the CDR3, which likely points to a read error. Because the CDR3's place on the DNA is in doubt, the DNA is left out and the CDR3 is given as listed by TCRdb. The V call is TRBV20-1, the J call TRBJ2-2; TRBD2, as called in the table, went unchecked against the DNA. The CDR3 comprises 10 residues, both ends counted. Germline V CDR1 and CDR2: DFQATT, SNEGSKA (reference sequence). Here the CDR3 reads CSATVGSGGI.

V usage is TRBV4-3 and J usage is TRBJ1-2; D possibly corresponds to TRBD1 (5 bases). Trimming left V 8 bases short and J 2 bases short, with 21 bases between. CDR3 size: 16 residues. Germline V lookup: CDR1 LGHNA, CDR2 YSLEER. As DNA, the CDR3 is TGCGCCAGCGTAATAACGGGGCAGGAGGAAAACTATGGCTACACCTTC. Translating gives CASVITGQEENYGYTF.

Details on this clonotype: A much larger clone differs by one base, so this may be a read error. The genes are TRBV11-2 and TRBJ1-2; 7 nucleotides line up with TRBD1. Germline values: CDR1 SGHAT, CDR2 FQNNGV. The trim removed 4 bases at V and 9 bases at J, leaving 14 bases unmatched. This CDR3 comprises 15 residues. CDR3 sequence reads: CASSSPWDSRYSYTF. DNA for the CDR3: TGTGCCAGCAGCTCCCCCTGGGACAGCCGATATAGCTACACCTTC.

V and J are TRBV19 and TRBJ2-3; D ambiguous. CDR3 length: 15 residues. The germline V and J ends were trimmed by 6 bases and 0 bases, with 13 bases remaining between them. The germline gives CDR1 LNHDA, CDR2 SQIVND (reference sequence). CDR3 DNA sequence: TGTGCCAGTAGCATCCCCGACTCTAGCACAGATACGCAGTATTTT. Amino acid sequence: CASSIPDSSTDTQYF.

This clonotype was picked up a small number of times. The J gene is TRBJ2-7, the V gene TRBV5-1; 10 bases fit TRBD2. Germline CDR1 and CDR2: SGHRS and YFSETQ. This CDR3 is built from 15 residues. Trimming removed 5 bases from V and 3 bases from J; junction bases left unmatched: 8. DNA of the CDR3: TGCGCCAGCAGAACCAACCCTAGCGGGAGCTACGAGCAGTACTTC. The encoded protein is CASRTNPSGSYEQYF.

This sequence joins TRBV2 and TRBJ1-2; D is uncertain. CDR3 length: 13 amino acids. Germline V gene data show CDR1 as SNHLY and CDR2 as FYNNEI. Trimming removed 6 bases from V and 4 bases from J, with 12 bases in between. CDR3 coding DNA: TGTGCCAGCAGGAACGGAGGGCTCTATGGCTACACCTTC. It codes for CASRNGGLYGYTF.

Only a few counts were recorded for this clonotype. J is TRBJ1-5 and V is TRBV27, with D possibly TRBD1 on 6 matching bases. This CDR3 is 14 amino acids long. CDR1 is MNHEY and CDR2 is SMNVEV in the germline V gene (reference sequence). V was shortened by 2 bases and J by 5 bases, with 10 bases between the two germline ends. As DNA, the CDR3 is TGTGCCAGCAGTTTAGGGGGCCCCCATCAGCCCCAGCATTTT. Amino acid sequence: CASSLGGPHQPQHF.

This clonotype was seen many times. The chain joins TRBV7-8 to TRBJ1-6; tentative D call: TRBD1 (5 bases). This CDR3 comprises 14 residues. Between the trimmed V and J ends, which lost 5 bases and 10 bases, there was a span of 15 bases. Germline V gives CDR1 SGHVS, CDR2 FQNEAQ. The CDR3 bases are TGTGCCAGCAGCCCCGTGAGGGGAGGATCACCCCTCCACTTT. This translates into CASSPVRGGSPLHF.

As for this clonotype: This could be a read error, since a much larger clone is one nucleotide away. The conserved final phenylalanine or tryptophan is absent from the CDR3, which likely points to a read error. The chain has TRBV7-9 and TRBJ2-7, with TRBD2 as a possible D gene (6 bases). V dropped 9 bases and J dropped 6 bases, with 18 bases sitting between them. The CDR3 loop spans 13 amino acids. CDR1 is SEHNR and CDR2 is FQNEAQ in the germline V gene (reference sequence). CDR3 sequence reads: CASSRKRGGEQYL. In DNA form, the CDR3 reads TGTGCCAGTAGTAGGAAAAGGGGAGGCGAGCAGTACCTC.

The chain uses TRBV6-5 and TRBJ1-4, with TRBD1 matching over 7 bases. Per germline, CDR1 MNHEY and CDR2 SVGAGI. V was clipped by 5 bases and J by 0 bases; unmatched bases: 9. The CDR3 is made up of 17 amino acids. The CDR3 loop reads CASSTGRQGATNEKLFF. The CDR3 nucleotides are TGTGCCAGCAGTACGGGGAGACAGGGCGCAACTAATGAAAAACTGTTTTTT.

On this clonotype: Possible read error: a much larger clone is one base away. V gene TRBV9 combines with J gene TRBJ2-7; 9 bases fit TRBD1. This CDR3 has 16 amino acids. Germline values: CDR1 SGDLS, CDR2 YYNGEE. The CDR3 nucleotides read TGTGCCAGCAGCGTTGGGGAGGACAGGGGCTCCTACGGGCAGTACTTC. Its protein is CASSVGEDRGSYGQYF.

This clonotype showed up just once. This chain uses TRBV20-1 with TRBJ1-2; maybe TRBD1 (6 bases). V was clipped by 3 bases and J by 4 bases, with 12 bases between them. This CDR3 region has 13 residues. Germline CDR1 is DFQATT and CDR2 is SNEGSKA (reference sequence). CDR3 DNA sequence: TGCAGTGCTAGGGAACAGGGTATCTATGGCTACACCTTC. Encoded protein: CSAREQGIYGYTF.

The rearrangement uses TRBV11-2 and TRBJ1-5; D unresolved. CDR3 length: 14 amino acids. Germline values: CDR1 SGHAT, CDR2 FQNNGV. The V and J ends lost 6 bases and 0 bases respectively, with 9 bases between them. CDR3 loop: CASRPPTSNQPQHF. The DNA of the CDR3 is TGTGCCAGCAGACCACCCACTAGCAATCAGCCCCAGCATTTT.

This clonotype was observed a few times. This sequence joins TRBV5-4 and TRBJ2-7; 7 bases fit TRBD1. The germline CDR1 and CDR2 sequences are SGHNT and YYREEE (reference sequence). Germline trimming cut 5 bases from V and 0 bases from J; bases unmatched to any gene: 8. The CDR3 totals 15 residues. CDR3 loop: CASRSGTVGSYEQYF. The CDR3 coding sequence is TGTGCCAGCAGGTCCGGGACAGTGGGCTCCTACGAGCAGTACTTC.

Concerning this clonotype itself: A read error may explain this, as a much larger clone is one base away. This CDR3 fails to terminate in the conserved phenylalanine or tryptophan, so it likely reflects a read error. V usage is TRBV2 and J usage is TRBJ1-4; D is possibly TRBD1 (5 bases). Trimming stripped 6 bases from V and 7 bases from J, with 18 bases between. Looked up from germline, CDR1 is SNHLY and CDR2 is FYNNEI. This CDR3 contains 15 residues. This CDR3 is CASRNRTRRGEKLFS. The CDR3 DNA follows: TGTGCCAGCAGAAATAGGACACGCCGGGGTGAAAAACTGTTTTCT.